This T cell receptor beta chain was retrieved from a study of radiotherapy plus CTLA-4 blockade in lung cancer. Study-wide background: Of the patients, roughly 17% showed objective responses and about 29% attained disease control.

Some clones are missing from TCRdb's copy, which holds only in-frame ones; the method was immunoSEQ multiplex PCR. The data contain 90,000 or so clones, around 86% of them singletons. Focal radiation plus CTLA-4 blockade with ipilimumab was given to patients with chemo-refractory metastatic non-small-cell lung cancer. Regarding this clone: Antigen unknown.

General study points: Expansion in blood of tumor-derived TCR clones was seen after radiotherapy plus ipilimumab. Early clonal dynamics of blood T cells, together with interferon-beta, were reported as the best response predictor.

This specimen was peripheral blood, taken from a patient treated with radiotherapy plus ipilimumab. The clonotype originates from a human donor with non-small cell lung cancer who had a partial response to radiotherapy plus ipilimumab.

The CDR3 here is CASSLGTGGGEKLFF. The CDR3 coding sequence is TGTGCCAGCAGCTTAGGGACAGGGGGCGGTGAAAAACTGTTTTTT. The rearrangement links TRBV11-2 to TRBJ1-4; 11 nucleotides match TRBD1. In germline, CDR1 is SGHAT, CDR2 FQNNGV. J was trimmed by 7 bases and V by 1 base; bases with no gene match: 2. The CDR3 sequence is 15 residues long. Drawing the rest from reference TRBV11-2 and TRBJ1-4, the complete variable domain is EAGVAQSPRYKIIEKRQSVAFWCNPISGHATLYWYQQILGQGPKLLIQFQNNGVVDDSQLPKDRFSAERLKGVDSTLKIQPAKLEDSAVYLCASSLGTGGGEKLFFGSGTQLSVL.